This T cell receptor (beta chain) was identified in a study of cytomegalovirus exposure and HLA in healthy donors. Study results and caveats: Some TCR beta chains (164 of them) were listed as cytomegalovirus-associated.

About this clone itself: What it binds is unknown.

The V gene's germline CDR1 is SQVTM and CDR2 ANQGSEA. Trimming stripped 4 bases from V and 3 bases from J, with 4 bases between. There are 11 residues in the CDR3. Vbeta (60) and Jbeta (13) primers were used in the PCR. Here immunoSEQ multiplex PCR was the method, and the copy in TCRdb shows in-frame clones only, minus some. The data contain over 40,000 clones, 77% of them singletons. The sample comprised PBMCs. This TCR was sampled from a woman aged 40-49 years in good health and CMV-seropositive. This chain joins TRBV29-1 and TRBJ1-3; D is unclear. CDR3 region: CSVGSGNTIYF. The DNA of the CDR3 is TGCAGCGTTGGCAGTGGAAACACCATATATTTT.